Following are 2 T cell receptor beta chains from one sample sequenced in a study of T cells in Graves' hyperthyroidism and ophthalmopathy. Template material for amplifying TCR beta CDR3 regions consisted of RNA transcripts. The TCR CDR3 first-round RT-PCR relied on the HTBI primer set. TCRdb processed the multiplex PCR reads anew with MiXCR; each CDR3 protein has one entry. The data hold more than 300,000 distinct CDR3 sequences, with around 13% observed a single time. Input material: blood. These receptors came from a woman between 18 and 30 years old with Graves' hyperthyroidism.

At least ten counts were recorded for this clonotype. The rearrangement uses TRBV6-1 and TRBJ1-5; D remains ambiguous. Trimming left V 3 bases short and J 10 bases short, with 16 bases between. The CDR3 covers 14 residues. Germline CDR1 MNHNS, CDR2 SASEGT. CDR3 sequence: CASSDFYVGIPQHF. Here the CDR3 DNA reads TGTGCCAGCAGTGATTTCTATGTTGGGATACCCCAGCATTTT.

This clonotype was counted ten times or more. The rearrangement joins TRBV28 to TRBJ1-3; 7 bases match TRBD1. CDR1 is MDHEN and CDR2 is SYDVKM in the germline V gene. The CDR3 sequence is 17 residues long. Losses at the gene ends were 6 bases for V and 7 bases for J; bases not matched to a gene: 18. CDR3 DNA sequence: TGTGCCAGCAGCGCAATAATCGACAGGGTTTCCGGGAACACCATATATTTT. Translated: CASSAIIDRVSGNTIYF.